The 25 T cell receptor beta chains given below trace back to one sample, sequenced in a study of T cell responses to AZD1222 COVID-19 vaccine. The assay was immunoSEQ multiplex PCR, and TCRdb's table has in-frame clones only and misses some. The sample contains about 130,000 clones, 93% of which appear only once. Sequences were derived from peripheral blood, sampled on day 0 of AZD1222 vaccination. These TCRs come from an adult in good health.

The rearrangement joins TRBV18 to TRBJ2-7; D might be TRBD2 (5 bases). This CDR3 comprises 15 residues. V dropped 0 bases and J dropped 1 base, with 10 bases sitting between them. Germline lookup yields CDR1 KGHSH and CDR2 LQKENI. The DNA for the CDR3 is TGTGCCAGCTCACCACCGTTGGAGGATTCCTACGAGCAGTACTTC. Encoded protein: CASSPPLEDSYEQYF.

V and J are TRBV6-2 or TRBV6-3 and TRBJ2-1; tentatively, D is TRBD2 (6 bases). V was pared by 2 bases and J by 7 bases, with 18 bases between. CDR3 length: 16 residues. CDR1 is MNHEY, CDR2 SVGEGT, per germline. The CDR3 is CASSYPSTGAENEQFF. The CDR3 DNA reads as TGTGCCAGCAGTTACCCGTCGACGGGAGCCGAAAATGAGCAGTTCTTC.

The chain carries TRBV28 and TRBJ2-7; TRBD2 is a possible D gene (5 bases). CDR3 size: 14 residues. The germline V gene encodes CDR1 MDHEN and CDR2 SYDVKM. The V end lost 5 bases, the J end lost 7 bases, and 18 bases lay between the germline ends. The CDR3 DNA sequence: TGTGCCAGCAGTCCCCTCGACTACAAGAAAGAGCAGTACTTC. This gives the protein CASSPLDYKKEQYF. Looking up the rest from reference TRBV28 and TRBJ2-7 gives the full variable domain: DVKVTQSSRYLVKRTGEKVFLECVQDMDHENMFWYRQDPGLGLRLIYFSYDVKMKEKGDIPEGYSVSREKKERFSLILESASTNQTSMYLCASSPLDYKKEQYFGPGTRLTVT.

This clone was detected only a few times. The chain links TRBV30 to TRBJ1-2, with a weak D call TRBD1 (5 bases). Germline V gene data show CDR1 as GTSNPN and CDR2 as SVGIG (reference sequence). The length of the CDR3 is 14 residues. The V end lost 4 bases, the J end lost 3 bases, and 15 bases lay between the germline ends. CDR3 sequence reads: CAWTSIPRDYGYTF. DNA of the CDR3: TGTGCCTGGACTTCGATCCCCAGGGACTATGGCTACACCTTC.

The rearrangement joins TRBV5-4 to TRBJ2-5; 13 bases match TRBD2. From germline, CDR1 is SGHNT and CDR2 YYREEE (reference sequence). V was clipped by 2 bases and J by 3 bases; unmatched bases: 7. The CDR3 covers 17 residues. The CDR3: CASSLPGLAGREETQYF. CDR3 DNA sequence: TGTGCCAGCAGCTTACCGGGACTAGCGGGGCGGGAAGAGACCCAGTACTTC.

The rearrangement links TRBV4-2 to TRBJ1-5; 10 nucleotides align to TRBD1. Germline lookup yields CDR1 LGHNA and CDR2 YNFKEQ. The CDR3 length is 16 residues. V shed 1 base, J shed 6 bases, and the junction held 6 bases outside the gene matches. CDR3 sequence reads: CASSQARTGGGQPQHF. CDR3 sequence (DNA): TGTGCCAGCAGCCAAGCTAGGACAGGGGGTGGTCAGCCCCAGCATTTT.

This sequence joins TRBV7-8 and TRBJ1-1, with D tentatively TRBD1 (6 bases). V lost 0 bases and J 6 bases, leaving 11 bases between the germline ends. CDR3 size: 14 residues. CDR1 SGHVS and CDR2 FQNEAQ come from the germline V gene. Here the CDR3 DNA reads TGTGCCAGCAGCTTAGCGCCGGGGGGCGCTGAAGCTTTCTTT. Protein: CASSLAPGGAEAFF.

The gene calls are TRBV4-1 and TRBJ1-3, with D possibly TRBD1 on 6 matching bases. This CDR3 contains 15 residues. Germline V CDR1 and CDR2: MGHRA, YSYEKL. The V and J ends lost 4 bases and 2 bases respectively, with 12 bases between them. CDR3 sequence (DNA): TGCGCCAGCAGCCCCCTAACAGGGACTGGAAACACCATATATTTT. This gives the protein CASSPLTGTGNTIYF.

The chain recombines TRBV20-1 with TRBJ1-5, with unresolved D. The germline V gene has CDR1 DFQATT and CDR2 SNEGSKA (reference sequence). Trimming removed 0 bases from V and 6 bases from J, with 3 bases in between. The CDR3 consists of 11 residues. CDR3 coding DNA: TGCAGTGCTAGAGAGGGTCAGCCCCAGCATTTT. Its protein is CSAREGQPQHF.

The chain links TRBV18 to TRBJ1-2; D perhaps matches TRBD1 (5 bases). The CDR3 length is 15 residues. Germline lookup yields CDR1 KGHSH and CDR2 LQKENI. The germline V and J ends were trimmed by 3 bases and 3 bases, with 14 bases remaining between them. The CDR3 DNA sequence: TGTGCCAGCTCACCCCAGGGAGGGACCCACTATGGCTACACCTTC. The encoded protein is CASSPQGGTHYGYTF.

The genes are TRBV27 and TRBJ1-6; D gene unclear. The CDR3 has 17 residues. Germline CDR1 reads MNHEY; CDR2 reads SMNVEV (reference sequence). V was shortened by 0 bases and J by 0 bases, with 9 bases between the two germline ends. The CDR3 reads CASSLSVASSYNSPLHF. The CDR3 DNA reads TGTGCCAGCAGTTTATCGGTAGCCAGCTCCTATAATTCACCCCTCCACTTT.

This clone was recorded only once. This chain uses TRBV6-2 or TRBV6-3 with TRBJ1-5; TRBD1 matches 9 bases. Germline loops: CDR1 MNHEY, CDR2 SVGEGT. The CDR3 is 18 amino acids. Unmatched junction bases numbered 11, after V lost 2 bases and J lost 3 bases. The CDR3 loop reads CASSYIKGQGFNNQPQHF. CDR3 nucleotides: TGTGCCAGCAGTTACATTAAGGGACAGGGCTTTAACAATCAGCCCCAGCATTTT.

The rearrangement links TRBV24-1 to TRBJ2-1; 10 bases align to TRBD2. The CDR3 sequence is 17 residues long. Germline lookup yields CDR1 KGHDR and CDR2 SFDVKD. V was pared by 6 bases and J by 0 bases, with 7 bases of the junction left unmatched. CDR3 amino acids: CATSRGLAAPSYNEQFF. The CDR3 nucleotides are TGTGCCACCAGTCGCGGACTAGCGGCACCCTCCTACAATGAGCAGTTCTTC.

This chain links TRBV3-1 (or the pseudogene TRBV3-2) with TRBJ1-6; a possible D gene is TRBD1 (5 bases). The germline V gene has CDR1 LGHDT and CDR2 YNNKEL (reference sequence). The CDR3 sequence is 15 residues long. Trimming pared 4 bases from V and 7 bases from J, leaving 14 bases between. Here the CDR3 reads CASSPGVGGNSPLHF. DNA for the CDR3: TGTGCCAGCAGCCCCGGAGTTGGGGGGAATTCACCCCTCCACTTT.

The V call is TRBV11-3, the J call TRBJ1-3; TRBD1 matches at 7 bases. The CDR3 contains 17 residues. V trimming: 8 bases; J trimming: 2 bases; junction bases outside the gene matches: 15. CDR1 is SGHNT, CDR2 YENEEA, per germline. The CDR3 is CASGQPPRQGPGNTIYF. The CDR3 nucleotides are TGTGCCAGCGGCCAACCACCCAGACAGGGCCCTGGAAACACCATATATTTT.

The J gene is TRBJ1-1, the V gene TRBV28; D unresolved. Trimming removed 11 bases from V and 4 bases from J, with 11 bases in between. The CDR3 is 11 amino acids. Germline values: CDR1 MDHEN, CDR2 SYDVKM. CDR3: CAGIRGTEAFF. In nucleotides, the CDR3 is TGTGCCGGCATTCGCGGCACTGAAGCTTTCTTT.

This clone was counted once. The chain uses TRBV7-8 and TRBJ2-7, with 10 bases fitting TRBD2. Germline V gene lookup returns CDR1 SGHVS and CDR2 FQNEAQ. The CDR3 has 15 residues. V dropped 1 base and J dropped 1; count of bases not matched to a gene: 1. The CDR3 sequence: CASSLGSGGSYEQYF. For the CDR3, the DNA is TGTGCCAGCAGCTTAGGTAGCGGGGGGTCCTACGAGCAGTACTTC.

The CDR3 DNA sequence: TGTGCCAGCTCACTACCAGGCAGGGCTTACGAGCAGTACTTC. Translating it yields CASSLPGRAYEQYF. The chain combines TRBV18 with TRBJ2-7; tentatively, D is TRBD1 (5 bases). CDR3 length: 14 amino acids. Per germline, CDR1 KGHSH and CDR2 LQKENI. The V end lost 4 bases, the J end lost 4 bases, and 14 bases lay between the germline ends.

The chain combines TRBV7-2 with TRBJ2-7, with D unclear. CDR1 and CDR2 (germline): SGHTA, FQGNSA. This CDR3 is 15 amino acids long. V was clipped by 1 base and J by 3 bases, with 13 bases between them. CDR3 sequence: CASSLVAQASYEQYF. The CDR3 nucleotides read TGTGCCAGCAGCTTAGTGGCGCAGGCAAGCTACGAGCAGTACTTC. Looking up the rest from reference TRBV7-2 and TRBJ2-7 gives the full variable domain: GAGVSQSPSNKVTEKGKDVELRCDPISGHTALYWYRQSLGQGLEFLIYFQGNSAPDKSGLPSDRFSAERTGGSVSTLTIQRTQQEDSAVYLCASSLVAQASYEQYFGPGTRLTVT.

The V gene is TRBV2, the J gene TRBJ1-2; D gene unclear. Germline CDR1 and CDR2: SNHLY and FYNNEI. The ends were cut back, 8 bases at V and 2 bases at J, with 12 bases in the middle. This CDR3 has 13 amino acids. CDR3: CASGNRANYGYTF. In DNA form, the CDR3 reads TGTGCCAGCGGGAACCGGGCAAACTATGGCTACACCTTC.

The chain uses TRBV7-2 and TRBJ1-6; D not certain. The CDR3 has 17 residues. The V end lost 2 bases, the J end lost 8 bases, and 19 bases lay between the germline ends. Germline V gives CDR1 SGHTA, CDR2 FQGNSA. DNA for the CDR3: TGTGCCAGCAGCTTAAATTGGGCCCGGGAGGCGGATTCACCCCTCCACTTT. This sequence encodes CASSLNWAREADSPLHF.

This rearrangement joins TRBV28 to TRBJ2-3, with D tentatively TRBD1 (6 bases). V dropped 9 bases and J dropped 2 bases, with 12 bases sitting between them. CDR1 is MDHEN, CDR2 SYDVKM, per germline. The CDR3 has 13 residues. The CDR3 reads CASIQGITDTQYF. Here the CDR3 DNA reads TGTGCCAGTATACAGGGTATCACAGATACGCAGTATTTT.

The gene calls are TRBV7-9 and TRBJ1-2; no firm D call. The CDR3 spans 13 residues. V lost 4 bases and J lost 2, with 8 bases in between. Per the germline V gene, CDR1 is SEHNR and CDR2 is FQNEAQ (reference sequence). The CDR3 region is CASSYQSNYGYTF. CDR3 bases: TGTGCCAGCAGCTACCAAAGCAACTATGGCTACACCTTC.

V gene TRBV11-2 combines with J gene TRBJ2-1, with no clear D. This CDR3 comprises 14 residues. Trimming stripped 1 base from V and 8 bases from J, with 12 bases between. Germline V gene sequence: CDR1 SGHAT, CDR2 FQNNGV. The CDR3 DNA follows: TGTGCCAGCAGCTTAGGTTTAGTCTCACATGAGCAGTTCTTC. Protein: CASSLGLVSHEQFF.

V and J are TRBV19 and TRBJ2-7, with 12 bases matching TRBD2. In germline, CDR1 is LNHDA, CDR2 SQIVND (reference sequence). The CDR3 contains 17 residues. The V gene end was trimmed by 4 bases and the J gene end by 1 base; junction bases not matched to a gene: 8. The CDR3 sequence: CASSTLGLAGLSYEQYF. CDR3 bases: TGTGCCAGTAGTACCCTCGGACTAGCGGGATTATCCTACGAGCAGTACTTC.